This TCR beta chain was identified during a study of T cells in Graves' hyperthyroidism and ophthalmopathy. Study-level points and caveats: In the blood, most expanded thyroid clonotypes above 0.001 appeared as well.

The germline V gene has CDR1 LGHNA and CDR2 YSLEER. This CDR3 region has 16 residues. Trimming pared 0 bases from V and 2 bases from J, leaving 14 bases between. Concerning this clonotype: Its antigen is unidentified.

From RNA transcripts, TCR beta CDR3 regions were amplified. In the first-round RT-PCR of the TCR CDR3, the HTBI primer set was used. TCRdb used MiXCR to reprocess the multiplex PCR reads, holding one entry per CDR3 protein. Among approximately 870,000 distinct CDR3 sequences, 38% were seen once, and the ten largest hold 7.5% to 9.5%. The sequenced sample consisted of blood. The sequence came from a man between 18 and 29 years old with Graves' hyperthyroidism. The rearrangement links TRBV4-3 to TRBJ2-7, with D perhaps matching TRBD1 (5 bases). The CDR3 region is CASSQEITGFTYEQYF. CDR3 sequence (DNA): TGCGCCAGCAGCCAAGAGATAACAGGCTTCACCTACGAGCAGTACTTC.